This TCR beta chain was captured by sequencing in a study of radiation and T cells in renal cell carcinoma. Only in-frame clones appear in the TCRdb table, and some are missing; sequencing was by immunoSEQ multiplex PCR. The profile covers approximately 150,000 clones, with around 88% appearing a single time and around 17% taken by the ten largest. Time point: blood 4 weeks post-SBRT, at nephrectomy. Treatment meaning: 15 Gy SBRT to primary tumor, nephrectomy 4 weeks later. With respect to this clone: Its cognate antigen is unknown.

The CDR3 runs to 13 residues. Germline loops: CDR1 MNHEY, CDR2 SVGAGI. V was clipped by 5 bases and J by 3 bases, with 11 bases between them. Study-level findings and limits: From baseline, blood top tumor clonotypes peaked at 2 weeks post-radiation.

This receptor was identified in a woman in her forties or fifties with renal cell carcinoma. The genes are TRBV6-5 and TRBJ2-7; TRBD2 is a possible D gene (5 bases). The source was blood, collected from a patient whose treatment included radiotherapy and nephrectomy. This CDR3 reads CASSDTGNYEQYF. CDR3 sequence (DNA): TGTGCCAGCAGTGACACCGGGAACTACGAGCAGTACTTC.